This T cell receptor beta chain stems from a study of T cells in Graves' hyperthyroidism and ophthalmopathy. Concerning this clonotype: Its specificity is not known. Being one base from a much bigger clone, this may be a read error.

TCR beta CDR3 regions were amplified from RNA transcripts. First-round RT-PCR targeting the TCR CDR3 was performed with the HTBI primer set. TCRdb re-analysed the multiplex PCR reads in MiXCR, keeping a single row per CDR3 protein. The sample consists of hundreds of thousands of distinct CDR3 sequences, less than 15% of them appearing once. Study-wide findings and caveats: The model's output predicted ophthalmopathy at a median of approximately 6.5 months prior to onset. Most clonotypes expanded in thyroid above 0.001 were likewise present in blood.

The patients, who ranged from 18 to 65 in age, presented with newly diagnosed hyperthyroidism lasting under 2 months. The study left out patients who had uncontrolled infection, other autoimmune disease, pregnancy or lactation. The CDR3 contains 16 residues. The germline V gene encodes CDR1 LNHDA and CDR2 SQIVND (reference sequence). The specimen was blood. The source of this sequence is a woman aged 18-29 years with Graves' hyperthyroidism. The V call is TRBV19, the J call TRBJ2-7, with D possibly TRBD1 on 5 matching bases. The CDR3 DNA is TGTGCCAGTAGTACCTCAGGGCCTAGGAGCTCCTACAAGCAGTACTTC. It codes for CASSTSGPRSSYKQYF. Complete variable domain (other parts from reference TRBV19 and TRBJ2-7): DGGITQSPKYLFRKEGQNVTLSCEQNLNHDAMYWYRQDPGQGLRLIYYSQIVNDFQKGDIAEGYSVSREKKESFPLTVTSAQKNPTAFYLCASSTSGPRSSYKQYFGPGTRLTVT.